This passage covers 19 T cell receptor beta chains from one sample sequenced in a study of cytomegalovirus exposure and HLA in healthy donors. The PCR ran on 60 Vbeta and 13 Jbeta primers. Only in-frame clones appear in the TCRdb table, and some are missing; sequencing was by immunoSEQ multiplex PCR. The specimen's table records 65,000 to 80,000 clones. Sequenced material: PBMCs. The receptor source for this set is a female donor in good health and CMV-seropositive.

This chain connects TRBV13 to TRBJ1-2; D remains unclear. The CDR3 is made up of 13 amino acids. Germline CDR1 PRHDT, CDR2 FYEKMQ (reference sequence). V lost 1 base and J lost 8, with 11 bases in between. The CDR3 loop reads CASSLEEGRGYTF. CDR3 bases: TGTGCCAGCAGCTTAGAAGAGGGTCGGGGCTACACCTTC.

The chain couples TRBV6-5 to TRBJ1-1; D perhaps matches TRBD1 (6 bases). The CDR3 is 13 amino acids. Trimming took off 4 bases at V and 3 bases at J, with 9 bases between the two ends. CDR1 and CDR2 from the germline V gene are MNHEY and SVGAGI. The CDR3 region is CASSLGQHTEAFF. In DNA, the CDR3 is TGTGCCAGCAGTTTAGGACAGCACACTGAAGCTTTCTTT.

V and J are TRBV28 and TRBJ2-7, with TRBD1 matching 7 bases. Germline CDR1 MDHEN, CDR2 SYDVKM. The V gene end was trimmed by 5 bases and the J gene end by 2 bases; junction bases not matched to a gene: 6. This CDR3 spans 14 amino acids. The CDR3 here is CASSDRQGAYEQYF. CDR3 coding DNA: TGTGCCAGCAGTGACAGACAGGGAGCCTACGAGCAGTACTTC. Complete variable domain (other parts from reference TRBV28 and TRBJ2-7): DVKVTQSSRYLVKRTGEKVFLECVQDMDHENMFWYRQDPGLGLRLIYFSYDVKMKEKGDIPEGYSVSREKKERFSLILESASTNQTSMYLCASSDRQGAYEQYFGPGTRLTVT.

The genes are TRBV10-3 and TRBJ1-2; possible D gene TRBD1, 5 bases. Trimming shortened V by 6 bases and J by 0 bases, and 11 bases separated the two germline ends. The germline CDR1 and CDR2 sequences are ENHRY and SYGVKD. The CDR3 runs to 14 residues. The CDR3 bases are TGTGCCATCAGGCGACAGAGTACTAACTATGGCTACACCTTC. This gives the protein CAIRRQSTNYGYTF.

The rearrangement joins TRBV7-6 to TRBJ2-7; possibly TRBD1 for D (6 bases). V gave up 1 base and J gave up 3 bases, with 10 bases separating them. The CDR3 is 14 amino acids. Germline V gene lookup returns CDR1 SGHVS and CDR2 FNYEAQ. CDR3 residues: CASSLGRDIYEQYF. Here the CDR3 DNA reads TGTGCCAGCAGCTTAGGCAGGGACATCTACGAGCAGTACTTC. The full variable domain, completed using reference TRBV7-6 and TRBJ2-7, is GAGVSQSPRYKVTKRGQDVALRCDPISGHVSLYWYRQALGQGPEFLTYFNYEAQQDKSGLPNDRFSAERPEGSISTLTIQRTEQRDSAMYRCASSLGRDIYEQYFGPGTRLTVT.

The chain combines TRBV11-2 with TRBJ2-1, with D perhaps matching TRBD1 (6 bases). The CDR3 covers 15 residues. Per germline, CDR1 SGHAT and CDR2 FQNNGV. Trimming pared 5 bases from V and 8 bases from J, leaving 19 bases between. The CDR3 bases are TGTGCCAGCAGCGTACAGGGAAGGTCTATCGATGAGCAGTTCTTC. Its protein product is CASSVQGRSIDEQFF.

The chain employs TRBV6-5 and TRBJ2-1; 7 bases match TRBD1. The length of the CDR3 is 14 residues. V was pared by 7 bases and J by 3 bases, with 6 bases of the junction left unmatched. CDR1 is MNHEY and CDR2 is SVGAGI in the germline V gene. CDR3 coding DNA: TGTGCCAGCACTATCAACAGGGGCTACAATGAGCAGTTCTTC. As protein: CASTINRGYNEQFF.

The chain joins TRBV29-1 to TRBJ1-1; 9 bases agree with TRBD1. J was trimmed by 7 bases and V by 6 bases; bases with no gene match: 12. The germline V gene has CDR1 SQVTM and CDR2 ANQGSEA. This CDR3 comprises 14 residues. The CDR3 DNA follows: TGCAGCGTCGCTAGGACAGGGGCCACAAATGAAGCTTTCTTT. Its translation is CSVARTGATNEAFF. Drawing the rest from reference TRBV29-1 and TRBJ1-1, the complete variable domain is SAVISQKPSRDICQRGTSLTIQCQVDSQVTMMFWYRQQPGQSLTLIATANQGSEATYESGFVIDKFPISRPNLTFSTLTVSNMSPEDSSIYLCSVARTGATNEAFFGQGTRLTVV.

This chain connects TRBV5-5 to TRBJ1-1; 7 nucleotides align to TRBD1. V lost 3 bases, J lost 11 bases, and 13 bases stayed unmatched. The CDR3 is 14 amino acids. The germline gives CDR1 SGHKS, CDR2 YYEKEE (reference sequence). The CDR3 reads CASSSGTAALGAFF. The CDR3 DNA is TGTGCCAGCAGCTCCGGGACAGCCGCCCTTGGGGCTTTCTTT.

The chain employs TRBV7-6 and TRBJ1-2; 11 bases line up with TRBD1. The CDR3 contains 14 residues. V shed 5 bases, J shed 6 bases, and the junction held 5 bases outside the gene matches. CDR1 SGHVS and CDR2 FNYEAQ come from the germline V gene. The CDR3 here is CASSPGTGGDGYTF. As DNA, the CDR3 is TGTGCCAGCAGCCCCGGGACAGGGGGGGATGGCTACACCTTC.

The chain recombines TRBV18 with TRBJ2-7; 12 bases match TRBD2. J was trimmed by 11 bases and V by 1 base; bases with no gene match: 6. CDR3 length: 14 residues. Germline-derived CDR1 and CDR2 are KGHSH and LQKENI. The CDR3 sequence is CASSPLGLAGSKYF. In DNA form, the CDR3 reads TGTGCCAGCTCACCACTAGGACTAGCGGGAAGTAAGTACTTC.

This sequence joins TRBV19 and TRBJ2-7, with 12 positions matching TRBD2. With V trimmed by 3 bases and J by 4 bases, 1 base remained unmatched. From germline, CDR1 is LNHDA and CDR2 SQIVND (reference sequence). The CDR3 loop spans 14 amino acids. The CDR3 DNA reads TGTGCCAGTAGTATGACTAGCGGGAGTTACGAGCAGTACTTC. Amino acids: CASSMTSGSYEQYF.

V and J are TRBV4-1 and TRBJ2-5; 8 bases are shared with TRBD1. The end of the DNA aligns better with TRBJ2-7, so the J call may be wrong. CDR1 is MGHRA, CDR2 YSYEKL, per germline. The CDR3 covers 15 residues. The CDR3 DNA reads as TGCGCCAGCAGCCAAATCGGGACAGGTTCCTACGAGCAGTACTTC. This sequence encodes CASSQIGTGSYEQYF.

The chain is built from TRBV30 and TRBJ1-1; D remains ambiguous. This CDR3 region has 11 residues. Trimming shortened V by 8 bases and J by 1 base, and 8 bases separated the two germline ends. Germline V gives CDR1 GTSNPN, CDR2 SVGIG (reference sequence). CDR3: CAGRRNTEAFF. The CDR3, as DNA: TGTGCCGGGCGAAGGAACACTGAAGCTTTCTTT.

The chain uses TRBV7-6 and TRBJ1-1; D is undetermined. Trimming pared 4 bases from V and 4 bases from J, leaving 4 bases between. The CDR3 loop spans 11 amino acids. Germline V lookup: CDR1 SGHVS, CDR2 FNYEAQ. The CDR3: CASSSGTEAFF. The DNA of the CDR3 is TGTGCCAGCAGCTCGGGCACTGAAGCTTTCTTT.

The chain has TRBV11-2 and TRBJ2-7, with D maybe TRBD2 (5 bases). Germline CDR1 SGHAT, CDR2 FQNNGV. The ends were cut back, 0 bases at V and 4 bases at J, with 16 bases in the middle. The CDR3 loop spans 16 amino acids. CDR3 region: CASSLDIRTGSYEQYF. CDR3 coding DNA: TGTGCCAGCAGCTTAGACATCCGGACGGGGAGTTACGAGCAGTACTTC.

The chain has TRBV6-1 and TRBJ2-1; 7 nucleotides match TRBD1. The CDR3 extends over 12 amino acids. Germline V gene data show CDR1 as MNHNS and CDR2 as SASEGT. The V gene end was trimmed by 6 bases and the J gene end by 4 bases; junction bases not matched to a gene: 0. This chain's CDR3 is CASRDRYNEQFF. Here the CDR3 DNA reads TGTGCCAGCAGGGACAGGTACAATGAGCAGTTCTTC.

The CDR3 bases are TGTGCCAGTTGTACTAGCGGGAGGTTCTCAGATACGCAGTATTTT. Protein product: CASCTSGRFSDTQYF. The chain carries TRBV19 and TRBJ2-3; 12 bases agree with TRBD2. The CDR3 runs 15 residues. The V and J ends lost 8 bases and 4 bases, in that order; junction bases with no gene match: 7. Germline loops: CDR1 LNHDA, CDR2 SQIVND (reference sequence).

This sequence joins TRBV2 and TRBJ1-4; TRBD1 might be the D (5 bases). Germline CDR1 SNHLY, CDR2 FYNNEI. Trimming left V 2 bases short and J 5 bases short, with 12 bases between. The CDR3 extends over 15 amino acids. As DNA, the CDR3 is TGTGCCAGCAGTGAATCGGGGGGTTTGAATGAAAAACTGTTTTTT. Its translation: CASSESGGLNEKLFF. The variable domain in full, with the rest retrieved from reference TRBV2 and TRBJ1-4, is EPEVTQTPSHQVTQMGQEVILRCVPISNHLYFYWYRQILGQKVEFLVSFYNNEISEKSEIFDDQFSVERPDGSNFTLKIRSTKLEDSAMYFCASSESGGLNEKLFFGSGTQLSVL.